The rows below give T cell receptor beta chains drawn from one sample of a study of tumor-infiltrating lymphocytes in localized non-small cell lung cancer. Data came from immunoSEQ multiplex PCR; TCRdb stores just in-frame clones and leaves some out. The sample holds some 14,000 clones, about 63% seen once. What was sequenced was lung tumor tissue. These TCRs come from a human donor with non-small cell lung cancer. Both conserved end residues are trimmed from each CDR3. Fields, in order: V gene, CDR3 protein.

TRBV9	ASSVDVGGADTQY
TRBV7-8	ASSFVRRYNEQF
TRBV19	ASSIVQGRGTEAF
TRBV4-1	ASSPGAGKLF
TRBV27	ASSYRQDYGYT
TRBV19	ASTFAPDYGYT
TRBV5-6	ASSTTGVPYEQY
TRBV2	ASSAWREGDGYT
TRBV13	ASRAGQRTDTQY
TRBV6-6	ASSQTGDSYEQY
TRBV5-6	ASSWDSRTDTQY
TRBV7-2	ASSLGSAGEAF
TRBV11-1	ASSQVEGFTEAF
TRBV10-1	ASSENREYGYT
TRBV19	ASSLVLRGLPEKLF
TRBV30	AWVTGVEQY
TRBV5-1	ASSFAGVGGNEQF
TRBV4-2	ASTTGLNTEAF
TRBV19	ASSRTGTGLNTGELF
TRBV12-5	ASGLVHLGAGSKNTEAF
TRBV30	AWSRRAGSQPQH
TRBV29-1	SVELRGANTGELF
TRBV7-6	ASSLVPSGSLYEQY
TRBV4-1	ASSQVTSGPSSYEQY
TRBV6-1	ASSEGLAEYEQY
TRBV5-1	ASSLASTGSGEKLF
TRBV7-8	ASSFSPGNTIY
TRBV7-9	ASSLARTGAGRFGNTIY
TRBV10-3	AISELGTTNTGELF
TRBV10-1	ASSNEGAGRENTQY
TRBV5-5	ASSHPTGIYGYT
TRBV11-2	ASSLSEDQPQH
TRBV11-3	ASSLGSGRTNTGELF
TRBV30	AWSVERRIYEQY
TRBV9	ASGEGLSTDTQY
TRBV5-4	ASSSQGNTIY
TRBV7-2	ASSLGLGDGYT
TRBV7-3	ASSLDRNGGELF
TRBV4-2	ASSQEGWGGSYEQY
TRBV27	ASSSTPGLAGDTQY
TRBV19	ASSRGRARNTEAF
TRBV5-1	ASSLEGARGYT
TRBV30	AWSILDEQY
TRBV7-6	ASSQGLAGEGHRETQY
TRBV4-2	ASSTGQGRFSYNSPLH
TRBV6-1	ASSEAGRARGY
TRBV7-2	ASSLETPYNEQF
TRBV9	ASSPRGQGTYGYT
TRBV6-1	ASSEVGRQPQH
TRBV25-1	ASSGQNNQPQH
TRBV2	ASSDMGQGRTEAF
TRBV11-2	ASSPEGGFTYNEQF
TRBV27	ASSFRQGLGAF
TRBV5-4	ASSLEQAKGSPLH
TRBV6-6	ASSRDSYNSPLH